This TCR beta chain was captured in a study of CD8 T cells in ankylosing spondylitis. Remarks on this clonotype: No antigen is known for it.

Each CDR3 protein is one row after TCRdb ran MiXCR on the 5' RACE reads. The table has roughly 400,000 distinct CDR3 sequences, 20% to 25% seen once. Study-wide points: For ankylosing spondylitis blood, a TCR beta motif of under ten highly homologous variants appeared characteristic.

The CDR3 has 17 residues. From germline, CDR1 is SGDLS and CDR2 YYNGEE. Trimming shortened V by 0 bases and J by 0 bases, and 15 bases separated the two germline ends. This TCR was recovered from a male donor with ankylosing spondylitis. The sample taken for sequencing was blood, either unsorted or a sorted T cell fraction (not recorded which). V is TRBV9 and J is TRBJ1-1; D ambiguous. In nucleotides, the CDR3 is TGTGCCAGCAGCGTAGGGCCCAGCCGGGGTATGAACACTGAAGCTTTCTTT. Translated, it gives CASSVGPSRGMNTEAFF.